Sequencing of this TCR beta chain was carried out in a study of blood T cell repertoires in COVID-19. Study information: Some COVID-19 samples were acute and others convalescent; all came from the United States, Italy and Spain. Sources were T cells, B-cell-depleted T cells, or PBMCs; the material itself was cDNA or gDNA.

Original handling: Amplification of reference gene primers was used by the study to estimate nucleated cell counts. Profiling relied on immunoSEQ multiplex PCR, and the TCRdb table lists in-frame clones only, not all of them. That table is the source of V, J and clone size, and D and trimming were worked out from the DNA. Found here are over 95,000 clones, roughly 80% of them singletons; the top ten hold more than 9%. The ends lost 6 bases at V and 5 bases at J; junction bases unmatched: 8. Germline V gene data show CDR1 as MDHEN and CDR2 as SYDVKM. CDR3 length: 15 residues. The source of this sequence is a human donor in a cohort sampled during active COVID-19. Specimen: peripheral blood. The rearrangement uses TRBV28 and TRBJ1-4, with 8 bases matching TRBD1. This chain's CDR3 is CASSRPRTGNEKLFF. In nucleotides, the CDR3 is TGTGCCAGCAGCCGACCCAGGACAGGGAATGAAAAACTGTTTTTT.